This paragraph covers one T cell receptor beta chain sequence. Its specificity is not known. Full-length variable regions came from constant-region reverse primers plus semi-nested Nested Universal Primer A PCR. One entry per CDR3 protein, called by TCRdb with MiXCR from the 5' RACE reads. The top ten clones hold under 2.5% of a sample with tens of thousands of distinct CDR3 sequences, around 28% of them seen once. Naive CD4+ T cells were purified with Tregs depleted by CD25. Findings and limits, study-wide: Tumor memory CD4+ T cell TCR gene usage clustered with blood and lymph node memory CD4+ cells and lymph node naive CD4+ cells. Greatest tumor Treg TCR overlap was with tumor naive CD4+ cells.

Input material: naive CD4+ T cells sorted from blood. Subset given: naive CD4+ T cells, CD4+CD45RA+CD25-. The sequence derives from a female donor with breast cancer.

CDR3 nucleotides: TGTGCCACCAGTTCCAGGGCAGAGGCCAACGTCCTGACTTTC. It encodes CATSSRAEANVLTF. The rearrangement uses TRBV24-1 and TRBJ2-6, with D maybe TRBD1 (5 bases). V was clipped by 6 bases and J by 6 bases, with 11 bases between them. The CDR3 contains 14 residues. The germline CDR1 and CDR2 sequences are KGHDR and SFDVKD.